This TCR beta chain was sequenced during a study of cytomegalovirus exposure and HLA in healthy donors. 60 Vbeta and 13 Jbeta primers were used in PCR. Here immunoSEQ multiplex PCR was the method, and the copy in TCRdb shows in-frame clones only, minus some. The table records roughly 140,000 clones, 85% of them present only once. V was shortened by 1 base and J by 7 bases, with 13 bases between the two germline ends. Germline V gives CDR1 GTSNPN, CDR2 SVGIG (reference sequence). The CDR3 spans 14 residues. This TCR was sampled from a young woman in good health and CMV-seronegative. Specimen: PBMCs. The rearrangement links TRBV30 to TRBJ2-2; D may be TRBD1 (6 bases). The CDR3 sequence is CAWSGNREIGELFF. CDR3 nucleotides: TGTGCCTGGAGTGGAAACAGGGAAATCGGGGAGCTGTTTTTT.